The 12 T cell receptor beta chains below all came from one sample that was sequenced in a study of blood T cell repertoires in COVID-19. The protocol was immunoSEQ multiplex PCR, while the TCRdb copy is restricted to in-frame clones and leaves out a portion. The table has 200,000 to 300,000 clones, around 90% seen once. The specimen sequenced was peripheral blood. These receptors originate from a human donor in a cohort sampled during active COVID-19.

The genes are TRBV18 and TRBJ1-5, with 9 bases lining up with TRBD1. V lost 5 bases, J lost 3 bases, and 5 bases stayed unmatched. CDR1 is KGHSH, CDR2 LQKENI, per germline. CDR3 size: 15 residues. CDR3 sequence: CASSEQGASNQPQHF. CDR3 DNA sequence: TGTGCCAGCTCAGAACAGGGGGCCTCCAATCAGCCCCAGCATTTT.

This chain joins TRBV3-1 (or the pseudogene TRBV3-2) and TRBJ1-2, with D uncertain. Trimming took 2 bases from V and 4 from J, leaving 2 bases between them. The germline V gene encodes CDR1 LGHDT and CDR2 YNNKEL (reference sequence). The CDR3 is 11 amino acids. CDR3 DNA sequence: TGTGCCAGCAGCCAACTCTATGGCTACACCTTC. Its protein product is CASSQLYGYTF.

The J gene is TRBJ2-1, the V gene TRBV10-2, with D perhaps TRBD2 (6 bases). Germline CDR1 reads WSHSY; CDR2 reads SAAADI. This CDR3 comprises 15 residues. Trimming cost V 3 bases and J 3 bases, with 12 bases left between them. The CDR3 DNA is TGCGCCAGCAGTGAACTGGGGGGAGACTACAATGAGCAGTTCTTC. The encoded protein is CASSELGGDYNEQFF.

In its sample, this clone was seen once. This chain connects TRBV7-2 to TRBJ1-5; tentative D call: TRBD1 (6 bases). The CDR3 contains 15 residues. The V end lost 2 bases, the J end lost 5 bases, and 13 bases lay between the germline ends. Germline V lookup: CDR1 SGHTA, CDR2 FQGNSA. DNA for the CDR3: TGTGCCAGCAGCTTAAATAGCGGGGGCGATCAGCCCCAGCATTTT. This sequence encodes CASSLNSGGDQPQHF.

The rearrangement links TRBV6-5 to TRBJ1-5; D not certain. Per germline, CDR1 MNHEY and CDR2 SVGAGI. The CDR3 is 16 residues long. Trimming left V 0 bases short and J 3 bases short, with 12 bases between. Here the CDR3 DNA reads TGTGCCAGCAGTTACTCTTTACCAGAAGACAATCAGCCCCAGCATTTT. This sequence encodes CASSYSLPEDNQPQHF.

This chain uses TRBV5-4 with TRBJ2-7, with D possibly being TRBD2 (7 bases). This CDR3 is built from 15 residues. Per germline, CDR1 SGHNT and CDR2 YYREEE (reference sequence). The V and J ends lost 4 bases and 6 bases respectively, with 20 bases between them. The CDR3 nucleotides read TGTGCCAGCAGCGGGGGGGGCGGGGCCGGCCGCGAGCAGTACTTC. As protein: CASSGGGGAGREQYF.

The CDR3 reads CASSFRGGSTDTQYF. The CDR3 bases are TGTGCCAGCAGCTTCCGAGGTGGGAGCACAGATACGCAGTATTTT. The gene calls are TRBV7-8 and TRBJ2-3; no reliable D call. Germline CDR1 is SGHVS and CDR2 is FQNEAQ. The CDR3 contains 15 residues. The germline V and J ends were trimmed by 3 bases and 0 bases, with 10 bases remaining between them.

The V gene is TRBV5-6, the J gene TRBJ2-7; D unresolved. The V end lost 0 bases, the J end lost 9 bases, and 10 bases lay between the germline ends. The length of the CDR3 is 12 residues. From germline, CDR1 is SGHDT and CDR2 YYEEEE. CDR3 residues: CASSLAERRQYF. In nucleotides, the CDR3 is TGTGCCAGCAGCTTGGCAGAGCGCAGGCAGTACTTC. Combining the CDR3 with reference TRBV5-6 and TRBJ2-7 gives the whole variable domain DAGVTQSPTHLIKTRGQQVTLRCSPKSGHDTVSWYQQALGQGPQFIFQYYEEEERQRGNFPDRFSGHQFPNYSSELNVNALLLGDSALYLCASSLAERRQYFGPGTRLTVT.

This clone came up once. The gene calls are TRBV30 and TRBJ1-5; 7 bases align to TRBD1. The V segment lost 3 bases and the J segment 3 bases; nucleotides outside the gene matches: 17. There are 18 residues in the CDR3. CDR1 is GTSNPN and CDR2 is SVGIG in the germline V gene (reference sequence). In DNA form, the CDR3 reads TGTGCCTGGAGGCCCCAAGGGGCCCGGGACAGCTACAATCAGCCCCAGCATTTT. This sequence encodes CAWRPQGARDSYNQPQHF.

This chain joins TRBV30 and TRBJ1-3; possible D gene TRBD1, 5 bases. CDR1 and CDR2 (germline): GTSNPN, SVGIG (reference sequence). The CDR3 runs to 13 residues. The germline V and J ends were trimmed by 2 bases and 9 bases, with 14 bases remaining between them. CDR3 DNA sequence: TGTGCCTGGAGTTCCCAGGGCATTGGCACCATATATTTT. This codes for CAWSSQGIGTIYF.

The V and J genes are TRBV15 and TRBJ2-7; 13 bases fit TRBD2. Germline lookup yields CDR1 LNHNV and CDR2 YYDKDF (reference sequence). The CDR3 is made up of 15 amino acids. The V and J ends lost 5 bases and 5 bases, in that order; junction bases with no gene match: 6. The CDR3 DNA reads TGTGCCACCAGCGCCCGACTAGCGGGGGGAAACGAGCAGTACTTC. Its translation: CATSARLAGGNEQYF.

This clone is medium-sized in the sample. This chain joins TRBV5-1 and TRBJ2-7; 10 bases fit TRBD2. Germline V gives CDR1 SGHRS, CDR2 YFSETQ. The CDR3 has 13 residues. J gave up 4 bases and V 3 bases, and 1 base lay outside the gene matches. The CDR3 sequence: CASSYSGGYEQYF. CDR3 in DNA: TGCGCCAGCAGCTATAGCGGGGGGTACGAGCAGTACTTC. Drawing the rest from reference TRBV5-1 and TRBJ2-7, the complete variable domain is KAGVTQTPRYLIKTRGQQVTLSCSPISGHRSVSWYQQTPGQGLQFLFEYFSETQRNKGNFPGRFSGRQFSNSRSEMNVSTLELGDSALYLCASSYSGGYEQYFGPGTRLTVT.